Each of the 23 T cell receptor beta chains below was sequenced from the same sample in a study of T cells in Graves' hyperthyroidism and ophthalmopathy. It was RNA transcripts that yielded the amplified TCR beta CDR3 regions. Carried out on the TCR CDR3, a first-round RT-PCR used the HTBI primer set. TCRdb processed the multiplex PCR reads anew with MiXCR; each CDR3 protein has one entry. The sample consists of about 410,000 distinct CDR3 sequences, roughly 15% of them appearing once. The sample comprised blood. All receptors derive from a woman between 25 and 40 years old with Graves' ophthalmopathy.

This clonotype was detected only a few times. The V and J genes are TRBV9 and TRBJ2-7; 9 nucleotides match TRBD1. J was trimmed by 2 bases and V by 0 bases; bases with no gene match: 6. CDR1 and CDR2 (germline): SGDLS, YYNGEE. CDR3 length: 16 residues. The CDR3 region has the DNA TGTGCCAGCAGCGTAGCAGCGGGACAGGGACCCTACGAGCAGTACTTC. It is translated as CASSVAAGQGPYEQYF. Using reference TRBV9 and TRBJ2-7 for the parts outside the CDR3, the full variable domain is DSGVTQTPKHLITATGQRVTLRCSPRSGDLSVYWYQQSLDQGLQFLIQYYNGEERAKGNILERFSAQQFPDLHSELNLSSLELGDSALYFCASSVAAGQGPYEQYFGPGTRLTVT.

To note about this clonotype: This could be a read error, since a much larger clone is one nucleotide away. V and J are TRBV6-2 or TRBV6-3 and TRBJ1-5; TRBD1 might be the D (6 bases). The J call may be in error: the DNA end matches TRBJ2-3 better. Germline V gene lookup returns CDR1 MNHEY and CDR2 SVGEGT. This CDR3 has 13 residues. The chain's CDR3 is CASSKTGFEPQYF. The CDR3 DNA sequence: TGTGCCAGCAGTAAAACAGGGTTCGAGCCCCAGTATTTT.

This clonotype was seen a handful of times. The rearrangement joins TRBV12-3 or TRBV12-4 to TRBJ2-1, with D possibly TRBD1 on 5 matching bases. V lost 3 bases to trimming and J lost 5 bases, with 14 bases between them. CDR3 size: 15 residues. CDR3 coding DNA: TGTGCCAGCAGTTTTTACGCAGGGATGAACAATGAGCAGTTCTTC. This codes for CASSFYAGMNNEQFF.

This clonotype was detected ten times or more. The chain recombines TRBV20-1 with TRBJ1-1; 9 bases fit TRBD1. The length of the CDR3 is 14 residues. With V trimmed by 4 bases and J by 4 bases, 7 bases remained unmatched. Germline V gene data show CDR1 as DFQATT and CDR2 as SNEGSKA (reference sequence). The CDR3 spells CSAIYRGQGTEAFF. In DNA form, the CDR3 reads TGCAGTGCTATATACAGGGGGCAGGGCACTGAAGCTTTCTTT.

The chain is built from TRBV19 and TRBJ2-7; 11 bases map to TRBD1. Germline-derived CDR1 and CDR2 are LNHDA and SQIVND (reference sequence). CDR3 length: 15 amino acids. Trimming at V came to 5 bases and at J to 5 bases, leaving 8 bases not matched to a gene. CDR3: CASSATGTGGHEQYF. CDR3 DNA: TGTGCCAGTAGTGCTACCGGGACAGGGGGGCACGAGCAGTACTTC.

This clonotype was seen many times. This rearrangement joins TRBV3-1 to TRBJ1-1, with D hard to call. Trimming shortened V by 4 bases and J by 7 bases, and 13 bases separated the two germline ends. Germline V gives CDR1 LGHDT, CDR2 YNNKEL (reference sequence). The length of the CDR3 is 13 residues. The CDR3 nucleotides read TGTGCCAGCAGCCCCTGGGATACCGGTGAAGCTTTCTTT. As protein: CASSPWDTGEAFF.

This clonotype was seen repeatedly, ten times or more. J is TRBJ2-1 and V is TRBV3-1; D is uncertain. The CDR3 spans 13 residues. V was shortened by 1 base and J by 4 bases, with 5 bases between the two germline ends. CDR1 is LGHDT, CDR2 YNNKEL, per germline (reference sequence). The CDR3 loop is CASSQAQYNEQFF. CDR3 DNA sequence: TGTGCCAGCAGCCAAGCCCAATACAATGAGCAGTTCTTC.

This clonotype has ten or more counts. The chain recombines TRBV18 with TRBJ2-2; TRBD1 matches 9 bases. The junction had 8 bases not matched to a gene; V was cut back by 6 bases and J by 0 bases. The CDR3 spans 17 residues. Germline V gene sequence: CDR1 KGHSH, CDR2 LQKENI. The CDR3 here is CASSQTGTGPNTGELFF. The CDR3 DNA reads TGTGCCAGCTCTCAAACCGGGACAGGGCCGAACACCGGGGAGCTGTTTTTT.

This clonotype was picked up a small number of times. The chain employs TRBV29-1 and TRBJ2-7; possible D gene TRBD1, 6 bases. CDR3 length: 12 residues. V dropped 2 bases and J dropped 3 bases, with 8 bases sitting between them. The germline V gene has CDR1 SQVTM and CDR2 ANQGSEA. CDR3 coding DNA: TGCAGCGTTGAACAGGGGATCTACGAGCAGTACTTC. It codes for CSVEQGIYEQYF.

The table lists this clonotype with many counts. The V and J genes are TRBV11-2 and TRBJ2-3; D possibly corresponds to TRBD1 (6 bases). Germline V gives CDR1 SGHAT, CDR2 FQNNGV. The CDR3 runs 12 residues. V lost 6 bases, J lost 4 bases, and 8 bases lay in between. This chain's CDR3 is CASSSGADTQYF. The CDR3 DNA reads TGTGCCAGCAGTTCAGGGGCAGATACGCAGTATTTT.

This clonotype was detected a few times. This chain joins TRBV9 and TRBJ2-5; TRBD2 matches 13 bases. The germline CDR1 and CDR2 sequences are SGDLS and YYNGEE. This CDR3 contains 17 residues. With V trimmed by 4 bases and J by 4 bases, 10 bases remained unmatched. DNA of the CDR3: TGTGCCAGCAGCTCAGGGACTAGCGGGGAGCGGCGAGAGACCCAGTACTTC. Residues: CASSSGTSGERRETQYF.

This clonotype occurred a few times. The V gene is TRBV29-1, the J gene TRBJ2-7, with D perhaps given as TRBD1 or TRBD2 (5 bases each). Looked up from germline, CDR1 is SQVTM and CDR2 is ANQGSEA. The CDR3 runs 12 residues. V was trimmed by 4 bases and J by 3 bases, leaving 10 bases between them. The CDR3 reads CSVGWGYYEQYF. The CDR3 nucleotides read TGCAGCGTTGGTTGGGGGTACTACGAGCAGTACTTC.

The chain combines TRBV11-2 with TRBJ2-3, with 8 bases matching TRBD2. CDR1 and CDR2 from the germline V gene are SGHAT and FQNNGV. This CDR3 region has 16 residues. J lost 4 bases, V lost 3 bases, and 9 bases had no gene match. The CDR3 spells CASSFPHGGGPDTQYF. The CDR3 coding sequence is TGTGCCAGCAGCTTCCCCCACGGGGGGGGGCCAGATACGCAGTATTTT.

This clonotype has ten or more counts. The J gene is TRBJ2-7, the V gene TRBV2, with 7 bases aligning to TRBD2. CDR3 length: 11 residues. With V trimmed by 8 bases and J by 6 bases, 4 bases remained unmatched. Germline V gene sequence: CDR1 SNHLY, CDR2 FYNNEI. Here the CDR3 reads CASYGGGEQYF. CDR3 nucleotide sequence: TGTGCCAGCTATGGCGGGGGCGAGCAGTACTTC.

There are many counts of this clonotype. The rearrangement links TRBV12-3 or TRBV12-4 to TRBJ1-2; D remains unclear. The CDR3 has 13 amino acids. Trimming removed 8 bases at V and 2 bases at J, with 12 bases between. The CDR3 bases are TGTGCCAGCCGCGCGGGCGCAAACTATGGCTACACCTTC. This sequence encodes CASRAGANYGYTF.

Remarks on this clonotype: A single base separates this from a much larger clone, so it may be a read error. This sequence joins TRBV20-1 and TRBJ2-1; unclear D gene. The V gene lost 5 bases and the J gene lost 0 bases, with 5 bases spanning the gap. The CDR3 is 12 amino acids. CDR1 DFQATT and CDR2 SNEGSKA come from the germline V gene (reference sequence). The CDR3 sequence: CSALRSYNEQFF. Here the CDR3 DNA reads TGCAGTGCTCTCCGCTCCTACAATGAGCAGTTCTTC.

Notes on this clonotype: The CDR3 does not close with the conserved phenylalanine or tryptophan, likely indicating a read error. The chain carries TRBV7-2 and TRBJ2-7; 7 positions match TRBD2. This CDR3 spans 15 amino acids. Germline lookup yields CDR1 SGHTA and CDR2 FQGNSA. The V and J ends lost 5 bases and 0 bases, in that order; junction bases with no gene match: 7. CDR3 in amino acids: CASSTTSVSSYEQYL. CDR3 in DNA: TGTGCCAGCAGCACCACTAGCGTTAGCTCCTACGAGCAGTACCTC.

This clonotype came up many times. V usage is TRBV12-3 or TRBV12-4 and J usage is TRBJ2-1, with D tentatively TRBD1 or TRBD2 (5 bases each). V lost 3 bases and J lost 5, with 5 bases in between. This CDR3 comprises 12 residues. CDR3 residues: CASSLGDNEQFF. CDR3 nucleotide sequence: TGTGCCAGCAGTTTGGGGGACAATGAGCAGTTCTTC.

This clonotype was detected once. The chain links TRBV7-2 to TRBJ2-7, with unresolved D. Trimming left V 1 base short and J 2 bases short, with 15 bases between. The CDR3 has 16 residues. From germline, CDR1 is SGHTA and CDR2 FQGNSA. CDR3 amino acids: CASSLGVANSPYEQYF. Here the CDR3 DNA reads TGTGCCAGCAGCTTAGGGGTAGCTAATTCTCCCTACGAGCAGTACTTC.

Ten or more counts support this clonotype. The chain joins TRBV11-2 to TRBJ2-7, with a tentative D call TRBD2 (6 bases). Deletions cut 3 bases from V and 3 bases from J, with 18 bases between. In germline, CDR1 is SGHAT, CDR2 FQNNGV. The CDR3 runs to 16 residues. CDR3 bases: TGTGCCAGCAGCTTGGGGCCCCCGGGCGGGATCTACGAGCAGTACTTC. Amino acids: CASSLGPPGGIYEQYF. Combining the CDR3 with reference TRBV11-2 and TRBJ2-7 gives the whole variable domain EAGVAQSPRYKIIEKRQSVAFWCNPISGHATLYWYQQILGQGPKLLIQFQNNGVVDDSQLPKDRFSAERLKGVDSTLKIQPAKLEDSAVYLCASSLGPPGGIYEQYFGPGTRLTVT.

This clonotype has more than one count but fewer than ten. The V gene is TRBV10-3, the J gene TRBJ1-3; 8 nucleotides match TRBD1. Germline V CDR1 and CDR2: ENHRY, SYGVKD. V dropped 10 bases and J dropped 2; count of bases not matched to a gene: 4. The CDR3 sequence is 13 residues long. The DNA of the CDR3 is TGTGCCACAGTACAGGGGGCTGGAAACACCATATATTTT. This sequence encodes CATVQGAGNTIYF.

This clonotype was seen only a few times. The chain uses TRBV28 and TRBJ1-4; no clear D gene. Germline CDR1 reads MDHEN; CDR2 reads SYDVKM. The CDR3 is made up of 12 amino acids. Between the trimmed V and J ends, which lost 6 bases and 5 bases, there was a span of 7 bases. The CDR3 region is CASRAMNEKLFF. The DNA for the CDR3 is TGTGCCAGCAGGGCCATGAATGAAAAACTGTTTTTT.

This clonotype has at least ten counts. The CDR3 DNA reads TGTGCCAGCAGCTCTCCCGGGGTCAACTATGGCTACACCTTC. Translating it yields CASSSPGVNYGYTF. The genes are TRBV7-9 and TRBJ1-2; D is ambiguous. This CDR3 is built from 14 residues. V shed 4 bases and J shed 2 bases, with 11 bases lying between them. CDR1 and CDR2 (germline): SEHNR, FQNEAQ (reference sequence).